This T cell receptor beta chain was obtained from a study of technical replicates of blood from a handful of donors. TCRdb's copy holds only in-frame clones and misses some; the assay was immunoSEQ multiplex PCR. The table lists tens of thousands of clones, about 86% of them singletons. The V gene's germline CDR1 is MGHRA and CDR2 YSYEKL. V trimming: 1 base; J trimming: 3 bases; junction bases outside the gene matches: 4. The CDR3 contains 16 residues. The chain uses TRBV4-1 and TRBJ1-1; 11 nucleotides agree with TRBD1. Material: PBMCs. The sequence came from a human donor in good health. Some clones in this sample may be carry-over from other donors' samples. The CDR3 DNA follows: TGCGCCAGCAGCCAAGGGACAGGGGGCAGTTACACTGAAGCTTTCTTT. Protein: CASSQGTGGSYTEAFF.